These T cell receptor beta chains were read from a single sample in a study of shared clonotypes between healthy human individuals. Repertoires were generated with immunoSEQ multiplex PCR, while TCRdb's copy carries only in-frame clones and drops some. This repertoire shows about 980,000 clones, approximately 76% found once; its top ten account for roughly 1.5%. The sequencing input was memory CD4+ T cells sorted from blood. Source of these receptors: a man aged 18 to 35 in good health. Both conserved end residues are part of each CDR3. D genes are given only for firm matches. Only part of the rows carry a size: once, few, many, or a class if the clone is expanded.

v_gene,j_gene,d_gene,abundance,CDR3aa,CDR3nt
TRBV7-2,TRBJ2-7,-,few,CASSLNPYEQYF,TGTGCCAGCAGCTTAAACCCCTACGAGCAGTACTTC
TRBV18,TRBJ1-5,-,-,CASQENNSNQPQHF,TGTGCCAGCCAGGAAAATAATAGCAATCAGCCCCAGCATTTT
TRBV18,TRBJ1-5,TRBD1,-,CASSPGTADQPQHF,TGTGCCAGCTCACCCGGGACAGCGGATCAGCCCCAGCATTTT
TRBV9,TRBJ1-4,TRBD1,few,CASSPRDSKPEKLFF,TGTGCCAGCAGCCCTCGGGACAGTAAGCCTGAAAAACTGTTTTTT
TRBV30,TRBJ2-2,-,-,CAWSVFGELFF,TGTGCCTGGAGTGTTTTCGGGGAGCTGTTTTTT
TRBV28,TRBJ1-5,TRBD1,few,CASNLGQATGPQHF,TGTGCCAGCAACCTAGGACAGGCCACTGGGCCCCAGCATTTT
TRBV10-3,TRBJ1-5,-,-,CATQGFSNQPQHF,TGTGCCACCCAGGGATTTAGCAATCAGCCCCAGCATTTT
TRBV18,TRBJ1-2,TRBD1,-,CASSPALDRVYGYTF,TGTGCCAGCTCACCAGCTCTAGACAGGGTCTATGGCTACACCTTC
TRBV27,TRBJ2-5,TRBD1,-,CASSPGQDGETQYF,TGTGCCAGCAGTCCGGGACAGGATGGGGAGACCCAGTACTTC
TRBV30,TRBJ1-5,-,-,CAWSVKGMPQHF,TGTGCCTGGAGTGTAAAGGGGATGCCCCAGCATTTT
TRBV7-6,TRBJ1-1,TRBD1,few,CASSATGVQAFF,TGTGCCAGCAGCGCGACAGGGGTTCAAGCTTTCTTT
TRBV5-1,TRBJ2-3,TRBD2,-,CASSLFGTSGTDTQYF,TGCGCCAGCAGCTTGTTCGGGACTAGCGGCACAGATACGCAGTATTTT
TRBV11-2,TRBJ1-4,-,-,CASSLEGSRAEKLFF,TGTGCCAGCAGCTTAGAGGGATCGCGAGCTGAAAAACTGTTTTTT
TRBV5-1,TRBJ2-1,-,-,CASKPGEDNEQFF,TGCGCCAGCAAACCGGGGGAGGACAATGAGCAGTTCTTC
TRBV10-1,TRBJ2-3,-,few,CASSEVGGRLRTDTQYF,TGCGCCAGCAGTGAGGTGGGGGGCAGGTTGCGCACAGATACGCAGTATTTT
TRBV2,TRBJ2-7,TRBD1,once,CASSGQDGSEQYF,TGTGCCAGCTCCGGACAGGATGGTTCCGAGCAGTACTTC
TRBV11-2,TRBJ2-3,-,-,CASSEQGLGDTQYF,TGTGCCAGCAGCGAACAGGGTTTAGGAGATACGCAGTATTTT
TRBV27,TRBJ1-2,-,few,CASAFRDKNGYTF,TGTGCCAGCGCATTCCGGGACAAAAACGGCTACACCTTC
TRBV28,TRBJ1-5,-,-,CASSFAGRVYSNQPQHF,TGTGCCAGCAGTTTCGCAGGCAGGGTATATAGCAATCAGCCCCAGCATTTT
TRBV20-1,TRBJ2-3,-,-,CSARSADTQYF,TGCAGTGCTAGGAGCGCAGATACGCAGTATTTT
TRBV28,TRBJ1-2,-,-,CASSPRTVWYGYTF,TGTGCCAGCAGTCCTAGGACGGTTTGGTATGGCTACACCTTC
TRBV10-3,TRBJ1-1,-,few,CAANTGMNTEAFF,TGTGCCGCTAATACCGGGATGAACACTGAAGCTTTCTTT
TRBV11-2,TRBJ2-1,-,-,CASSLHGNEQFF,TGTGCCAGCAGCTTACATGGAAATGAGCAGTTCTTC
TRBV6-5,TRBJ2-7,TRBD2,-,CASRLSSGSSYEQYF,TGTGCCAGCAGGCTCTCTAGCGGTAGCTCCTACGAGCAGTACTTC
TRBV27,TRBJ1-1,-,-,CASSSAMNTEAFF,TGTGCCAGCAGTTCTGCCATGAACACTGAAGCTTTCTTT
TRBV19,TRBJ1-2,-,-,CASSTGPWGYGYTF,TGTGCCAGTAGTACGGGACCGTGGGGCTATGGCTACACCTTC
TRBV7-7,TRBJ2-6,TRBD2,-,CASSPLAGRVLGANVLTF,TGTGCTAGCAGCCCACTAGCGGGACGGGTTCTTGGGGCCAACGTCCTGACTTTC
TRBV7-3,TRBJ1-2,-,-,CASSSGTDYGYTF,TGTGCCAGCAGCTCTGGGACGGACTATGGCTACACCTTC
TRBV6-6,TRBJ2-7,-,few,CASSYLGLSSYEQYF,TGTGCCAGCAGTTACCTCGGCCTAAGCTCCTACGAGCAGTACTTC